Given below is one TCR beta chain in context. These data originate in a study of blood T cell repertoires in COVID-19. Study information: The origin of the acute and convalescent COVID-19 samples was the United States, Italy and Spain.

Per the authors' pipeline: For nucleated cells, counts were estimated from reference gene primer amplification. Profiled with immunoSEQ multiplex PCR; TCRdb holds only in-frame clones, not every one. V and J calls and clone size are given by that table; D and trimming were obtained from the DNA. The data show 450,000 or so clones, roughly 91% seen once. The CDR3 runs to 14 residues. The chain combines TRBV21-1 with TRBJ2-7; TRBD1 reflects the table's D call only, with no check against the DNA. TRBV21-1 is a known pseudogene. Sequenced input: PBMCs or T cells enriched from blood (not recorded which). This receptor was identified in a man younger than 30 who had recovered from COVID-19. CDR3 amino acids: CASSKDRKLHEQYF. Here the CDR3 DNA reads TGTGCCAGCAGCAAAGACAGAAAGCTCCACGAGCAGTACTTC.